These T cell receptor beta chains were read from a single sample in a study of cytomegalovirus exposure and HLA in healthy donors. Libraries were prepared by immunoSEQ multiplex PCR; TCRdb keeps only in-frame clonotypes and omits some of them. The data contain around 95,000 clones, approximately 74% of them singletons. Sequencing was carried out using PBMCs. The source of these receptors is a male donor in good health and CMV-seronegative. CDR3s include the opening cysteine and the closing phenylalanine or tryptophan. The D gene is left open where the match is weak. For some rows the clone size is stated as once, few or many, or as a class when expanded; others skip it.

D	J	V	size	DNA	CDR3
TRBD2	TRBJ2-2	TRBV5-6	once	TGTGCCAGCAGCTTCCGGACTAGCGGGACAGCCGGGGAGCTGTTTTTT	CASSFRTSGTAGELFF
NA	TRBJ1-3	TRBV9	NA	TGTGCCAGCAGCGCCGGGTCGACCTCTGGAAACACCATATATTTT	CASSAGSTSGNTIYF
NA	TRBJ1-1	TRBV19	NA	TGTGCCAGTAGTATCTTCCGGGGGAACACTGAAGCTTTCTTT	CASSIFRGNTEAFF
NA	TRBJ1-1	TRBV14	NA	TGTGCCAGCAGCAAAGGAGGACTAGAAGCTTTCTTT	CASSKGGLEAFF
TRBD1	TRBJ2-7	TRBV30	NA	TGTGCGGTGAGAGGGCAGGGGGCAGGCGAGCAGTACTTC	CAVRGQGAGEQYF
TRBD2	TRBJ2-7	TRBV6-1	NA	TGTGCCAGCAGTGAAGCCCCGCCGGGGAGGGTGGCCTACGAGCAGTACTTC	CASSEAPPGRVAYEQYF
NA	TRBJ1-5	TRBV18	NA	TGTGCCAGCTCACCGGGCTTCGATCAGCCCCAGCATTTT	CASSPGFDQPQHF
TRBD1	TRBJ2-1	TRBV29-1	NA	TGCAGCGCCCTCACCGGGACAGGGGGCACTGAGCAGTTCTTC	CSALTGTGGTEQFF
NA	TRBJ1-2	TRBV10-2	few	TGCGCCAGCAGTGAGTCGAATGCACAGAACTATGGCTACACCTTC	CASSESNAQNYGYTF
NA	TRBJ2-3	TRBV28	NA	TGTGCCAGCGTTGGAGCGGGAGATACGCAGTATTTT	CASVGAGDTQYF
TRBD1	TRBJ2-7	TRBV10-1	few	TGCGCCAGCAGTGACTCCCTTTTGGACAGGGGCGACGAGCAGTACTTC	CASSDSLLDRGDEQYF
TRBD2	TRBJ2-7	TRBV5-1	few	TGCGCCAGCAGCTTGGTAGCTAGCGGGGGATACGAGCAGTACTTC	CASSLVASGGYEQYF
NA	TRBJ2-5	TRBV19	NA	TGTGCCAGTAGTATAGGAGGGGGTTTGGAGACCCAGTACTTC	CASSIGGGLETQYF
TRBD2	TRBJ2-1	TRBV7-2	NA	TGTGCCAGCAGCTCCGCCTTCGGGCAGGGAGGGAAGTTCTTC	CASSSAFGQGGKFF
TRBD2	TRBJ2-3	TRBV11-2	NA	TGTGCCAGCAGCCCCGGGGTAGCGGGAGTAGCAGATACGCAGTATTTT	CASSPGVAGVADTQYF
TRBD2	TRBJ2-5	TRBV27	NA	TGTGCCAGCAGACTAGCGGGAGGTACAGAGACCCAGTACTTC	CASRLAGGTETQYF
NA	TRBJ2-7	TRBV6-1	NA	TGTGCCAGCAGCCTGGCCGGGTACGAGCAGTACTTC	CASSLAGYEQYF
NA	TRBJ2-6	TRBV19	NA	TGTGCCAGTAGTATAGAGCGGCAGTCTGGGGCCAACGTCCTGACTTTC	CASSIERQSGANVLTF
NA	TRBJ1-2	TRBV6-6	NA	TGTGCCAGCAGTTACCGTACAGGCAGGGACTATGGCTACACCTTC	CASSYRTGRDYGYTF
TRBD2	TRBJ2-3	TRBV28	few	TGTGCCAGCAGTTTACTAGCGGGAGGGCTTAAAGATACGCAGTATTTT	CASSLLAGGLKDTQYF
TRBD1	TRBJ1-5	TRBV28	NA	TGTGCCAGCAGGACAGGGGCTCAGCCCCAGCATTTT	CASRTGAQPQHF
TRBD2	TRBJ2-3	TRBV29-1	NA	TGCAGCGTTGGGTGGGGACTAGGGGGTCCAGATACGCAGTATTTT	CSVGWGLGGPDTQYF
TRBD2	TRBJ2-1	TRBV10-3	NA	TGTGCCATCAGTGATAAGGGAGGGGCCTACAATGAGCAGTTCTTC	CAISDKGGAYNEQFF
NA	TRBJ1-2	TRBV10-3	NA	TGTGCCATCAGGGAGATACAGGGTGAGGGCTACACCTTC	CAIREIQGEGYTF
NA	TRBJ2-5	TRBV28	NA	TGTGCCAGCAGCAGCCCCGGGAGTACCCTAGCCGCCTCCATGGGCGAGACCCAGTACTTC	CASSSPGSTLAASMGETQYF
NA	TRBJ2-1	TRBV28	NA	TGTGCCAGCAGGAGACAGTTCCTCGACAATGAGCAGTTCTTC	CASRRQFLDNEQFF